This TCR beta chain is from a study of T cell responses to AZD1222 COVID-19 vaccine. Study findings and constraints: Spike-specific TCR breadth and depth were elevated following two AZD1222 doses.

In germline, CDR1 is SGHAT, CDR2 FQNNGV. CDR3 length equals 13 residues. As regards this clone: Its specificity is not known. Compared with germline, one end of the junction differs, possibly owing to a read error.

The method was immunoSEQ multiplex PCR; TCRdb's version includes in-frame clones alone and lacks a portion of them. Here the sample spans some 150,000 clones, around 86% being singletons. This clonotype was obtained from an adult who received the AZD1222 COVID-19 vaccine. J is TRBJ2-1 and V is TRBV11-2; D not certain. The material was peripheral blood, obtained 28 days after the second AZD1222 dose. The CDR3 nucleotides read TGTGCCAGCAGCCTGAACTCCGACAATGAGCAGTTCTTC. Translating gives CASSLNSDNEQFF.